This TCR beta chain stems from a study of blood T cell repertoires in COVID-19. Study information: COVID-19 samples, acute and convalescent, were from the United States, Italy and Spain. Sample material is recorded as cDNA or gDNA derived from T cells, B-cell-depleted T cells, or PBMCs.

The germline V and J ends were trimmed by 0 bases and 9 bases, with 15 bases remaining between them. The CDR3 spans 16 residues. Germline V gene data show CDR1 as KGHSH and CDR2 as LQKENI. Original processing methods: By means of reference gene primer amplification, nucleated cell counts were estimated. Profiled with immunoSEQ multiplex PCR; TCRdb holds only in-frame clones, not every one. V and J calls plus clone size are reproduced from that table; the DNA served to infer D and trimming. The data hold around 260,000 clones, with roughly nine tenths observed a single time. This rearrangement joins TRBV18 to TRBJ1-6; D possibly corresponds to TRBD1 (5 bases). The receptor was derived from a man aged 55 to 70 who had recovered from COVID-19. What was sequenced was peripheral blood. The chain's CDR3 is CASSPPWSGGGSPLHF. As DNA, the CDR3 is TGTGCCAGCTCACCACCGTGGTCGGGGGGTGGTTCACCCCTCCACTTT.